The clone carrying this T cell receptor (beta chain) showed up just a few times. Its antigen is not known. The CDR3 has 15 amino acids. Germline V gene lookup returns CDR1 SEHNR and CDR2 FQNEAQ (reference sequence). Trimming cost V 7 bases and J 1 base, with 16 bases left between them. This specimen belongs to a study of T cell responses to AZD1222 COVID-19 vaccine. TCRdb keeps only in-frame clones here, not all; method: immunoSEQ multiplex PCR. The sample includes tens of thousands of clones, approximately 79% of them seen just once. The study's findings and limits: Vaccine-associated CD4 TCRs ranged over spike, dominating at 160-218 and 743-854. Among AZD1222 vaccinees, only six were seropositive at baseline.

The sequence was collected from an adult in good health. The chain carries TRBV7-9 and TRBJ1-2, with D perhaps TRBD1 (6 bases). Specimen: peripheral blood, collected on day 0 of MenACWY control vaccination. The DNA for the CDR3 is TGTGCCAGCAACAAACAGGGTTTGGGTAACTATGGCTACACCTTC. The encoded protein is CASNKQGLGNYGYTF.